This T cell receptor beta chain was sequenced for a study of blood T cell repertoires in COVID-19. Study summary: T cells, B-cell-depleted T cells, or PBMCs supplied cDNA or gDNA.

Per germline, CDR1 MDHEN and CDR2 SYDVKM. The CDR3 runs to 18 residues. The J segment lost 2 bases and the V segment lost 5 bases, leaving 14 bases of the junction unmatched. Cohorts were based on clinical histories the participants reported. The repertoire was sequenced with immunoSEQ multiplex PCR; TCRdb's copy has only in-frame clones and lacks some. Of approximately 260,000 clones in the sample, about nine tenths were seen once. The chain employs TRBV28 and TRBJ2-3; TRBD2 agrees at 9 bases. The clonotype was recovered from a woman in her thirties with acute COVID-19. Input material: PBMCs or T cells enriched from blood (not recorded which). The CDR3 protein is CASSSGGLITYNTDTQYF. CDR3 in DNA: TGTGCCAGCAGTAGCGGGGGGCTAATCACATACAACACAGATACGCAGTATTTT.